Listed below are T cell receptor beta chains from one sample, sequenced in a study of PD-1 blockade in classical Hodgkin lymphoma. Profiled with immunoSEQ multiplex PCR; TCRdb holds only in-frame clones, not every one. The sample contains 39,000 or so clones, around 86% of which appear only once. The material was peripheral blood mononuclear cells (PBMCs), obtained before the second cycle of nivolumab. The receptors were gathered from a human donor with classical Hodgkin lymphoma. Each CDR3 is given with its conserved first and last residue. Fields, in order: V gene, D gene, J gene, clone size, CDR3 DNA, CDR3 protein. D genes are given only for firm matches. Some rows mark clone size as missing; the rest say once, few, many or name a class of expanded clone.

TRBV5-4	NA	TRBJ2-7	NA	TGTGCCAGCAGCTTGGGCAGTAACTACGAGCAGTACTTC	CASSLGSNYEQYF
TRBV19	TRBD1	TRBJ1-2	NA	TGTGCCAGTAGGGGACAGGGTGGCGGCTACACCTTC	CASRGQGGGYTF
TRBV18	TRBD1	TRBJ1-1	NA	TGTGCCAGCTCACCGGTCCAGGGGGCTTCGGGCACTGAAGCTTTCTTT	CASSPVQGASGTEAFF
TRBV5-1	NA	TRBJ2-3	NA	TGCGCCAGCAACTTAGAGGGCCTAACAGGGACAGATACGCAGTATTTT	CASNLEGLTGTDTQYF
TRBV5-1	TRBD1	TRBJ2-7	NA	TGCGCCAGCAGCTTCTCAGGGGGACCCAGCTCCTACGAGCAGTACTTC	CASSFSGGPSSYEQYF
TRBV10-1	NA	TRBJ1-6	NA	TGCGCCAGGCGGGACACCGCGAGTAGACCCCTCCACTTT	CARRDTASRPLHF
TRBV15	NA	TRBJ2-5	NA	TGTGCCACCAGCAGGGAAGAGACCCAGTACTTC	CATSREETQYF
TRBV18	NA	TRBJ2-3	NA	TGTGCCAGCTCACCAATTCAGGGAGGTACAGATACGCAGTATTTT	CASSPIQGGTDTQYF
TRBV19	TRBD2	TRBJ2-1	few	TGTGCCAGTGCTTCCGGGAGGAGACATGAGCAGTTCTTC	CASASGRRHEQFF
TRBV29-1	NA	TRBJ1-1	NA	TGCAGCGTCAAGGACGGGAGAATGAACACTGAAGCTTTCTTT	CSVKDGRMNTEAFF
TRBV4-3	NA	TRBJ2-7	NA	TGCGCCAGCAGCCAAGATCTAGGAGGGTACTTC	CASSQDLGGYF
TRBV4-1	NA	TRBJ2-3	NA	TGCGCCAGCAGCCCTCCCGGGGCAGATACGCAGTATTTT	CASSPPGADTQYF
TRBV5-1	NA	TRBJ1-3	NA	TGCGCCAGCAGCTTGGGCCTCGGGGGGTCGGGCTACGCCTCTGGAAACACCATATATTTT	CASSLGLGGSGYASGNTIYF
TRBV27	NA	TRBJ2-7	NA	TGTGCCAGCAGCTTGGACAGTGCCTACGAGCAGTACTTC	CASSLDSAYEQYF
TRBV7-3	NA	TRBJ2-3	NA	TGTGCCAGCAGCCCTATCTCTGCGGGGAGAGGTACAGATACGCAGTATTTT	CASSPISAGRGTDTQYF
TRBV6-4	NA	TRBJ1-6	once	TGTGCCAGCAGGGAGGGGGGGAATTCACCCCTCCACTTT	CASREGGNSPLHF
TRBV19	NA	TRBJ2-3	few	TGTGCCAGTAGTATTTCTTGGGCTAGCACAGATACGCAGTATTTT	CASSISWASTDTQYF
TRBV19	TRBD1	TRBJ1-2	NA	TGTGCCAGTAGTACGAGGACAGGGGGGGCCTATGGCTACACCTTC	CASSTRTGGAYGYTF
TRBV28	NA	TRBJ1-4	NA	TGTGCCAGCAGTTTTAGTTCCGGGCTCGGGGAAAAACTGTTTTTT	CASSFSSGLGEKLFF
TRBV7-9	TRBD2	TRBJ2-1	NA	TGTGCCAGCAGCTTATCTGCTAGCGGGATATCTGGGCAGTTCTTC	CASSLSASGISGQFF
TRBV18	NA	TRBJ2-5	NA	TGTGCCATGATTAACGACAGGGAGGGGAAAGAGACCCAGTACTTC	CAMINDREGKETQYF
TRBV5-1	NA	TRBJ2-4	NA	TGCGCCAGCAGCTTGCCAGGAAGTGACATTCAGTACTTC	CASSLPGSDIQYF
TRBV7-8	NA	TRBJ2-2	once	TGTGCCAGCAGCTTAGACGGGGGCACCGGGGAGCTGTTTTTT	CASSLDGGTGELFF
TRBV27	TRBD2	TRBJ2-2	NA	TGTGCCAGCAGTTTGGCGGGAGGGCCAGGCGGGGAGCTGTTTTTT	CASSLAGGPGGELFF
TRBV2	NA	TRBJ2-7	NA	TGTGCCAGCAGTGACTGGCAGGGCTACGAGCAGTACTTC	CASSDWQGYEQYF
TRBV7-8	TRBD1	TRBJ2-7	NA	TGTGCCAGCAGCTCCAAGCGCCTCGGGACAGGCCCGAGGGGCTACGAGCAGTACTTC	CASSSKRLGTGPRGYEQYF
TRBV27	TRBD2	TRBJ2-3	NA	TGTGCCAGCAACCAGGGACTAGCGGGGGGGCCTGTAGATACGCAGTATTTT	CASNQGLAGGPVDTQYF
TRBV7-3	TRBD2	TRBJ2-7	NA	TGTGCCAGCAGCTGGCGGGACTATCAGCACGAGCAGTACTTC	CASSWRDYQHEQYF
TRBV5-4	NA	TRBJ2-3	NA	TGTGCCAGCAGCTTGGTTCCTAGCGGCACAGATACGCAGTATTTT	CASSLVPSGTDTQYF
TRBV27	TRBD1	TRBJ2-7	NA	TGTGCCAGCAGCCGCCGACAGGGGGGACCCTACGAGCAGTACTTC	CASSRRQGGPYEQYF
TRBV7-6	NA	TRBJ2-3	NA	TGTGCCAGCAGATCAACCCCCCTAGGCACAGATACGCAGTATTTT	CASRSTPLGTDTQYF
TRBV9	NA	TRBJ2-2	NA	TGTGCCAGCAGCCCGGGACAAACTACGAACACCGGGGAGCTGTTTTTT	CASSPGQTTNTGELFF
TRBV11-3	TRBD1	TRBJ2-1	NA	TGTGCCAGCAGCCCCGGGACAGGTTTTGAGCAGTTCTTC	CASSPGTGFEQFF
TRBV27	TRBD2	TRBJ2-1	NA	TGTGCCAGCAGAAAAGCGGGACTAGCGGGGAGGAATGAGCAGTTCTTC	CASRKAGLAGRNEQFF
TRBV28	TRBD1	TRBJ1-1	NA	TGTGCCAGCGGGACAGGGGCTGTGGGGAACACTGAAGCTTTCTTT	CASGTGAVGNTEAFF
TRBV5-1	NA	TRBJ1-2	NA	TGCGCCAGCAGCTTGGCCGGGGGGTCCAACTATGGCTACACCTTC	CASSLAGGSNYGYTF
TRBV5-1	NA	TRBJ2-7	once	TGCGCCAGCAGCTTCGGACAGTTATACGAGCAGTACTTC	CASSFGQLYEQYF
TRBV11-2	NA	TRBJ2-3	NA	TGTGCCAGCAGCTCCCGGGTCCTGACAGATACGCAGTATTTT	CASSSRVLTDTQYF
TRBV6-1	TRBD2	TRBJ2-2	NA	TGTGCCAGCAGGAGCGGGATCGCGAACACCGGGGAGCTGTTTTTT	CASRSGIANTGELFF
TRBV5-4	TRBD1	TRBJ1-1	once	TGTGCCAGCAGCGTACAGGGGCGGATGAACACTGAAGCTTTCTTT	CASSVQGRMNTEAFF
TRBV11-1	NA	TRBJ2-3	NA	TGTGCCAGCAGCTTAAACACAGCTAGCACAGATACGCAGTATTTT	CASSLNTASTDTQYF
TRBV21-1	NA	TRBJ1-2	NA	TGTGCCAGCAGCAAAGAAACAGGGTCCAACTATGGCTACACCTTC	CASSKETGSNYGYTF
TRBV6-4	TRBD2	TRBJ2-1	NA	TGTGCCAGCAGTGATGAGACGGGAGGGCCGGGTGAGCAGTTCTTC	CASSDETGGPGEQFF
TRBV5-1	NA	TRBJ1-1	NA	TGCGCCAGCAGTCGAGCCAGGGAGGTCGGCACTGAAGCTTTCTTT	CASSRAREVGTEAFF
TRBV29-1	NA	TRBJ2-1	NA	TGCAGCGTTGAAATGGCACAGTTCTTC	CSVEMAQFF
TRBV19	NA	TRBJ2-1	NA	TGTGCCAGTAGTACACCCAACGATAGGCGGAACTCCTACAATGAGCAGTTCTTC	CASSTPNDRRNSYNEQFF
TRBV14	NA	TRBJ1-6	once	TGTGCCAGCAGCCAAGATCATAAGCGTCTGACTTATAATTCACCCCTCCACTTT	CASSQDHKRLTYNSPLHF
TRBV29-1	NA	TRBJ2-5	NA	TGCAGCGTTACGCCGGGGCTTGACCAAGAGACCCAGTACTTC	CSVTPGLDQETQYF
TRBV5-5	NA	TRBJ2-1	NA	TGTGCCAGCAGCTTGGGGACGGAGGGGAAGCAGTTCTTC	CASSLGTEGKQFF
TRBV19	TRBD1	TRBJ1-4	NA	TGTGCCAGTAGTTCCGGGACAGCTGAAAAACTGTTTTTT	CASSSGTAEKLFF
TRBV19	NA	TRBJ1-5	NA	TGTGCCAGTAGTATGGCACTGAGGGGGAGCAATCAGCCCCAGCATTTT	CASSMALRGSNQPQHF